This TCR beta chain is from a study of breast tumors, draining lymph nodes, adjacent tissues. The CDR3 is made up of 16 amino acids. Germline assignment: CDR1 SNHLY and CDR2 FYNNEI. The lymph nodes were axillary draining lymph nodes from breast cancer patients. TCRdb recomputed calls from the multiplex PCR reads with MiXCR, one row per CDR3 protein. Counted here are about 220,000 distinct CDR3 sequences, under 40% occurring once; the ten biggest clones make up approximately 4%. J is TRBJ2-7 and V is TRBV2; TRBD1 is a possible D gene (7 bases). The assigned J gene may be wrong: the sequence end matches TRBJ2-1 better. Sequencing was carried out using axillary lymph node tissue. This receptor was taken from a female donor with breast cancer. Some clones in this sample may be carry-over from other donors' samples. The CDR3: CASKEGGGTIYNEQFF. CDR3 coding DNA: TGTGCCAGCAAGGAAGGGGGCGGGACCATCTACAATGAGCAGTTCTTC.